This T cell receptor beta chain was recorded in a study of CD8 T cells in Susac syndrome. High-throughput TCR beta sequencing covered peripheral CD8+ and CD4+ T cells. The controls were healthy donors who were matched for age and sex. Roughly 0.45 to 1 ug RNA was reverse transcribed with random hexamers. TCRdb re-called the immunoSEQ multiplex PCR reads through MiXCR, storing one row per CDR3 protein. The repertoire holds 130,000 to 150,000 distinct CDR3 sequences, around 94% seen once, with 0.27% in the top ten. This CDR3 comprises 18 residues. Germline CDR1 and CDR2: SGHTA and FQGNSA. Trimming took 1 base from V and 8 from J; bases not matched to a gene: 13. Concerning this clonotype itself: Its antigen is unidentified.

Study results and caveats: It was acknowledged in the study that the number of individuals who were included in its TCR sequencing and HLA analysis was relatively small.

The chain joins TRBV7-2 to TRBJ2-1; 11 bases line up with TRBD2. The sequencing sample was made of CD8+ T cells from PBMCs. This clonotype was sampled from a human donor in good health. CDR3 bases: TGTGCCAGCAGCTTAGAGGACCGACTAGCGGGATTTGTGGATGAGCAGTTCTTC. Encoded protein: CASSLEDRLAGFVDEQFF.